The clone carrying this TCR beta chain was seen a few times. What it binds is unknown. This sample is part of a study of beta chain features in type 1 diabetes. General study points: Shortening of TCRB CDR3s, moderate but significant, appeared in all four CD4+ subsets of Type 1 diabetes patients.

Germline V gene sequence: CDR1 MGHDK, CDR2 SYGVNS. Trimming took 6 bases from V and 4 from J, leaving 9 bases between them. This CDR3 comprises 12 residues. Every bit of the isolated RNA underwent reverse transcription, so sequencing read expressed TCRB transcripts. Profiling relied on immunoSEQ multiplex PCR, and the TCRdb table lists in-frame clones only, not all of them. There are 310,000 or so clones in the sample; about a tenth occur only once, and approximately 1% lies in the top ten. In total, each donor contributed a single heparinised blood draw that averaged approximately 120 mL. Naive, central memory, regulatory and stem cell-like memory cells within the CD4+ compartment were sorted using CD45RO/CCR7/CD25/CD127/CD95/CD27.

Sequenced sample: central memory CD4+ T cells from blood. This TCR came from a young man with type 1 diabetes. The chain couples TRBV25-1 to TRBJ1-2; D remains unclear. DNA of the CDR3: TGTGCCAGCAGGGACGGTGTCTATGGCTACACCTTC. Its translation is CASRDGVYGYTF.